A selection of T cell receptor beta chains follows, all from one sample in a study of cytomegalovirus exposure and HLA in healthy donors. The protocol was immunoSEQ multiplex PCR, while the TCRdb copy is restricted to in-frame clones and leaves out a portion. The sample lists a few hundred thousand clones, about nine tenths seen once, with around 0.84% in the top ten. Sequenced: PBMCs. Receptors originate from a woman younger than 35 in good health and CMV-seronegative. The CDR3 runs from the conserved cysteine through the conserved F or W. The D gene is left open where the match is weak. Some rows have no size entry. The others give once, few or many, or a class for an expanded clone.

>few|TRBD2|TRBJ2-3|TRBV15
TGTGCCACCAGCAGAGATGGGCCTAGCGGGCCAGATACGCAGTATTTT
CATSRDGPSGPDTQYF
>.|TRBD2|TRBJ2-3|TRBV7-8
TGTGCCAGCAGCTTAGGTGCTAGCGGGATAACAGATACGCAGTATTTT
CASSLGASGITDTQYF
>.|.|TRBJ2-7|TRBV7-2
TGTGCCAGCAGCTTAAGCGCCTACTCCGAGCAGTACTTC
CASSLSAYSEQYF
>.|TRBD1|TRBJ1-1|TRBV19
TGTGCCAGTATCTCCCACGCGACAGGGGAAACTGAAGCTTTCTTT
CASISHATGETEAFF
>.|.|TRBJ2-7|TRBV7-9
TGTGCCAGCAGCTTAGTTGAGGGCTACGAGCAGTACTTC
CASSLVEGYEQYF
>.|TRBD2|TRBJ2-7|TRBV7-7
TGTGCCAGCACGCTGGGTAGGCTAGCGGGAGGTATCCACTCCTACGAGCAGTACTTC
CASTLGRLAGGIHSYEQYF
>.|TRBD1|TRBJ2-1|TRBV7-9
TGTGCCAGCAGCCCCACAGGGGCGCGGTACAATGAGCAGTTCTTC
CASSPTGARYNEQFF
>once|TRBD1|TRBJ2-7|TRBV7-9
TGTGCCAGCAGCTCCCCCGGGACAGGGTCCAACGAGCAGTACTTC
CASSSPGTGSNEQYF
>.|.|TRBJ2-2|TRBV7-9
TGTGCCAGCAGCTTAGAGACAACCGGGGAGCTGTTTTTT
CASSLETTGELFF
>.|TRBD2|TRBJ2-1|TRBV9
TGTGCCAGCAGCTTCGGGACTAGCGCCGAGCAGTTCTTC
CASSFGTSAEQFF
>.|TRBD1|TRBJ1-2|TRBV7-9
TGTGCCAGCAGTGACCGGGACAGGGGTATCTATGGCTACACCTTC
CASSDRDRGIYGYTF
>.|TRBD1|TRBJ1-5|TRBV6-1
TGTGCCAGCAAAAGGACAGGGGATAGCAATCAGCCCCAGCATTTT
CASKRTGDSNQPQHF
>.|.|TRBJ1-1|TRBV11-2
TGTGCCAGCAGCTTGACAGCGAGTGGAACTGAAGCTTTCTTT
CASSLTASGTEAFF
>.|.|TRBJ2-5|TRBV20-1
TGCAGTGCGGCTGGCCAAGAGACCCAGTACTTC
CSAAGQETQYF
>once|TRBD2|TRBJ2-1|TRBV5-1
TGCGCCAGCAGCCCCCGCGGTGGGGTAGCTAGCGGAGGGCAGTTCTTC
CASSPRGGVASGGQFF
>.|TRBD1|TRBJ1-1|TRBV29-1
TGCAGCGCTGGACAGGGCATGAACACTGAAGCTTTCTTT
CSAGQGMNTEAFF
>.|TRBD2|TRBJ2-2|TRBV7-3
TGTGCCAGCAGCCCCAAGGGACTACCGAACACCGGGGAGCTGTTTTTT
CASSPKGLPNTGELFF
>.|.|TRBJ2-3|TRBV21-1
TGTGCCAGCAGCAAAGAGTGGGCACAGCGCGGGGACCCAGATACGCAGTATTTT
CASSKEWAQRGDPDTQYF
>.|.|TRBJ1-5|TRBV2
TGTGCCAGCAGGATAACTTATAGCAATCAGCCCCAGCATTTT
CASRITYSNQPQHF
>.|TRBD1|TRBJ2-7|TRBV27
TGTGCCAGCAGTACTCCGGGACAGGGTACCTACGAGCAGTACTTC
CASSTPGQGTYEQYF
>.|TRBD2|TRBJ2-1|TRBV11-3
TGTGCCAGCAGTCGTAGCGGGGCAAATGAGCAGTTCTTC
CASSRSGANEQFF
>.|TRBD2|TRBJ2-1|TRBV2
TGTGCCAGCCATGAGCGGGAAAGACTAGCGGGAAATTTCTTC
CASHERERLAGNFF
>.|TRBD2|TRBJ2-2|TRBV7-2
TGTGCCAGCAGCGCCGGGGCCGGGGGGACCGGGGAGCTGTTTTTT
CASSAGAGGTGELFF
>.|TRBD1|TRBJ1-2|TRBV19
TGTGCCAGTAATCTACAGGGGGAGAGCTATGGCTACACCTTC
CASNLQGESYGYTF
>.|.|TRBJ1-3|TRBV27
TGTGCCAGCAGTCCAGACATGAATCGAAACACCATATATTTT
CASSPDMNRNTIYF
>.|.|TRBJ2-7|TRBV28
TGTGCCACCCTTGAGAGCTCCTACGAGCAGTACTTC
CATLESSYEQYF
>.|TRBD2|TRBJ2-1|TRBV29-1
TGCAGCGTGGAAGCGGGAGGCCTACGGCCTGAGCAGTTCTTC
CSVEAGGLRPEQFF
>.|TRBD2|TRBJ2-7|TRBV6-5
TGTGCCAGCAGTTACGGGCGGGAGTTTGCCTACGAGCAGTACTTC
CASSYGREFAYEQYF
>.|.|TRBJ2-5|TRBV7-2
TGTGCCAGCAGTCCGGGGGAGACCCAGTACTTC
CASSPGETQYF
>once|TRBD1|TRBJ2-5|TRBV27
TGTGCCAGCCGATTGGGACAGGGTAAACAAGAGACCCAGTACTTC
CASRLGQGKQETQYF
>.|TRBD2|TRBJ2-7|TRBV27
TGTGCCAGCAGTTTATCCTTTAGCGGGAGTGGGCTCGAGCAGTACTTC
CASSLSFSGSGLEQYF
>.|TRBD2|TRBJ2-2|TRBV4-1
TGCGCCAGCAGCCAAGGCGCTAGCGGGAGGGTCGGGGAGCTGTTTTTT
CASSQGASGRVGELFF
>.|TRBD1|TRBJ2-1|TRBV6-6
TGTGCCAGCAGGCCCCACGGGACAGTGGGGGATGAGCAGTTCTTC
CASRPHGTVGDEQFF
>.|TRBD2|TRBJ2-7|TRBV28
TGTGCCAGCAGTCCTCGGACTAGCAGTTCCTACGAGCAGTACTTC
CASSPRTSSSYEQYF
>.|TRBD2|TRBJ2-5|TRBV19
TGTGCCAGTAGTCCACTAGCGGGGCCACAAGAGACCCAGTACTTC
CASSPLAGPQETQYF
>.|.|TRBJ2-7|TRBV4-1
TGCGCCAGCAGCCAGGACATCTCCTACGAGCAGTACTTC
CASSQDISYEQYF
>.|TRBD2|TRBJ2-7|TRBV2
TGTGCCAGCAGTGTCACAGCGGGAGGGCCAGGCGAGCAGTACTTC
CASSVTAGGPGEQYF
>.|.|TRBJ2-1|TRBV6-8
TGTGCCAGTGGTCGGGAGCAGTTCTTC
CASGREQFF
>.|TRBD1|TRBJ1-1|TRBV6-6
TGTGCCAGCAGGCAAACAGGGGTGACTGAAGCTTTCTTT
CASRQTGVTEAFF